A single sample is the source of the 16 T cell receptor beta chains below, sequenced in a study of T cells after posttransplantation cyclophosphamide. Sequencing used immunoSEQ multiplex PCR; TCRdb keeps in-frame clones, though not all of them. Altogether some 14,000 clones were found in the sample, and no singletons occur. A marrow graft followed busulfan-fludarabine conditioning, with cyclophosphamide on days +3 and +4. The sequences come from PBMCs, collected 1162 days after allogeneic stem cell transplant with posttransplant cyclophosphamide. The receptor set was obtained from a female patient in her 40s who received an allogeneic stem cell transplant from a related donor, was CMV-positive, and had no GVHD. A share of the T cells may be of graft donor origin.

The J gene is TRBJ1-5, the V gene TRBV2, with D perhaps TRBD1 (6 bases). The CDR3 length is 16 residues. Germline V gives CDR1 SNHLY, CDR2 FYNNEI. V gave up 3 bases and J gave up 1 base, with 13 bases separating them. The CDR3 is CASSDLPRGSNQPQHF. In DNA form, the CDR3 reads TGTGCCAGCAGTGACCTCCCCAGGGGAAGCAATCAGCCCCAGCATTTT.

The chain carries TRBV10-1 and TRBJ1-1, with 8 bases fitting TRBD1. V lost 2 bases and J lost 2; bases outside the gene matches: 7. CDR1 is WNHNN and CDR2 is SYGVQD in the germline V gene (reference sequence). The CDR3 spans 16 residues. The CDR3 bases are TGCGCCAGCAGTGAGAGAACAGGGGGAGGAAACACTGAAGCTTTCTTT. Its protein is CASSERTGGGNTEAFF.

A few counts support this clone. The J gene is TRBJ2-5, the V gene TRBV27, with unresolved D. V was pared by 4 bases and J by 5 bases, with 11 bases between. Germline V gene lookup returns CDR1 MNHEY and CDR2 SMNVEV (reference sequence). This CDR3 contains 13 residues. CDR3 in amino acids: CASSSEFSETQYF. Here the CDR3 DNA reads TGTGCCAGCAGTTCCGAGTTTAGTGAGACCCAGTACTTC.

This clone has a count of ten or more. CDR3 sequence (DNA): TGCAGCGTCCGACCACAGGGGGCGCGCACCGGGGAGCTGTTTTTT. Protein product: CSVRPQGARTGELFF. The rearrangement joins TRBV29-1 to TRBJ2-2; 9 bases match TRBD1. V lost 6 bases and J lost 4; bases outside the gene matches: 9. This CDR3 is built from 15 residues. The germline CDR1 and CDR2 sequences are SQVTM and ANQGSEA.

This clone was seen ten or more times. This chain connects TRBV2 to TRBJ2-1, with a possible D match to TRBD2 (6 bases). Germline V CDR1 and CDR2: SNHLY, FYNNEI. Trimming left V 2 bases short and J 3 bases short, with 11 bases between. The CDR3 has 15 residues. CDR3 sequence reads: CASSESGTGYNEQFF. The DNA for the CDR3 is TGTGCCAGCAGTGAATCCGGGACTGGCTACAATGAGCAGTTCTTC.

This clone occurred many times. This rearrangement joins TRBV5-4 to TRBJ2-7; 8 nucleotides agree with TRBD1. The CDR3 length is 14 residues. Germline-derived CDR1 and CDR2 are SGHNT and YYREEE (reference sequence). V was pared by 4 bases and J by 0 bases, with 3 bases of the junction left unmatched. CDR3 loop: CASSPRGRSYEQYF. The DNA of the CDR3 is TGTGCCAGCAGCCCCAGGGGGCGCTCCTACGAGCAGTACTTC.

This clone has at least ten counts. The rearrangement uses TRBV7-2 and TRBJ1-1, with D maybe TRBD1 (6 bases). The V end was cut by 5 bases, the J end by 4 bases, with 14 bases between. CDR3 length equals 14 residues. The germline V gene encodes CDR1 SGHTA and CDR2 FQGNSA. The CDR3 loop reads CASSVSRGSTEAFF. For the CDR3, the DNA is TGTGCCAGCAGCGTCTCCAGGGGTAGCACTGAAGCTTTCTTT.

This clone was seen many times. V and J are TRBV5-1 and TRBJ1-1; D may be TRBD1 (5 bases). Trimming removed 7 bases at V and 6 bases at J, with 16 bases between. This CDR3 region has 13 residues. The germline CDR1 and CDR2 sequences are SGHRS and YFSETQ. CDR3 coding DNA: TGCGCCAGCTCGGGGGGTGGGGAAGCTGAAGCTTTCTTT. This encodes CASSGGGEAEAFF.

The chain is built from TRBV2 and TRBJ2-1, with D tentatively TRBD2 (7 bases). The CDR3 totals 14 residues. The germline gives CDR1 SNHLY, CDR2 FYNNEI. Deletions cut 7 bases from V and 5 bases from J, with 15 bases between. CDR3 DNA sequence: TGTGCCAGCACCCGCGGGGGCCCCAACAATGAGCAGTTCTTC. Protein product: CASTRGGPNNEQFF.

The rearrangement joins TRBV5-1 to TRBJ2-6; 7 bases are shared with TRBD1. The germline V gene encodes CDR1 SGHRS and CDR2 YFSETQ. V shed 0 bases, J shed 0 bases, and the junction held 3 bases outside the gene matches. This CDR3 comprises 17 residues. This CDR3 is CASSLEGAFSGANVLTF. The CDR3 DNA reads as TGCGCCAGCAGCTTGGAGGGGGCGTTCTCTGGGGCCAACGTCCTGACTTTC.

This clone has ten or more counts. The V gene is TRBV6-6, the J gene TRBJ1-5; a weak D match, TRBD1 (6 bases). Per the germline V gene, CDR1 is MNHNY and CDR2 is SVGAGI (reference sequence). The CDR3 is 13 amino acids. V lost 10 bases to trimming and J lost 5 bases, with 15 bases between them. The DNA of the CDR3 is TGTGCCACCCAAGACAGGCTTGATCAGCCCCAGCATTTT. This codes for CATQDRLDQPQHF.

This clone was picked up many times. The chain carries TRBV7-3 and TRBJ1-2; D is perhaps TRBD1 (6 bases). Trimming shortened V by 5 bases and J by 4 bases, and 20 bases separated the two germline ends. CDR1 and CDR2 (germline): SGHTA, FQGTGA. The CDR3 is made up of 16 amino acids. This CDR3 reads CASSLQAGTKVYGYTF. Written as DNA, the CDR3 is TGTGCCAGCAGCCTCCAAGCCGGGACAAAGGTCTATGGCTACACCTTC.

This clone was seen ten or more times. The CDR3 sequence: CASSPGLTGAYEQYF. CDR3 bases: TGTGCCAGCAGTCCAGGGTTGACAGGGGCCTACGAGCAGTACTTC. The V call is TRBV25-1, the J call TRBJ2-7; 8 nucleotides agree with TRBD1. V was clipped by 5 bases and J by 2 bases; unmatched bases: 8. The CDR3 totals 15 residues. The germline V gene encodes CDR1 MGHDK and CDR2 SYGVNS.

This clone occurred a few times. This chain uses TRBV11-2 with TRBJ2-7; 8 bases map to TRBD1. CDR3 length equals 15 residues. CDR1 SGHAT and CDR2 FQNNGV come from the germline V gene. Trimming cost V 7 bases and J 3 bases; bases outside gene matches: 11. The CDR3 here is CASTVGQGEYYEQYF. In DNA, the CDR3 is TGTGCCAGCACCGTTGGACAGGGAGAATACTACGAGCAGTACTTC.

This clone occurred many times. The CDR3 reads CASRTGQGSNTIYF. In DNA form, the CDR3 reads TGTGCCAGCAGAACAGGACAGGGTAGTAACACCATATATTTT. J is TRBJ1-3 and V is TRBV11-2; the match to TRBD1 covers 8 bases. V gave up 6 bases and J gave up 7 bases; unmatched junction bases: 8. Germline values: CDR1 SGHAT, CDR2 FQNNGV. The CDR3 has 14 amino acids.

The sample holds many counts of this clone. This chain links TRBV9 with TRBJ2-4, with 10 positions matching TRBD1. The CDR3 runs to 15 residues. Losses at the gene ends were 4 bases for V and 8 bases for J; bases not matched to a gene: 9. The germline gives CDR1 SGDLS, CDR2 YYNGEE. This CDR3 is CASSHGGTGEDIQYF. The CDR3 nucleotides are TGTGCCAGCAGCCACGGAGGGACAGGGGAGGACATTCAGTACTTC.